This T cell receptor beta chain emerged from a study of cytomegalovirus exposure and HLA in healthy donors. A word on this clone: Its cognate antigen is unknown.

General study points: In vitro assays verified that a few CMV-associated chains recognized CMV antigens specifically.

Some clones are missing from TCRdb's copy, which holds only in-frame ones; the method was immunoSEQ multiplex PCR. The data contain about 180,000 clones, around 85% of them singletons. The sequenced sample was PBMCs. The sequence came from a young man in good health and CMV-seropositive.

The CDR3 DNA sequence: TGTGCCAGCAGTCACAGGGTCCACGAGCAGTACTTC. Protein sequence: CASSHRVHEQYF. V and J are TRBV6-1 and TRBJ2-7, with D tentatively TRBD1 (6 bases). The germline V gene has CDR1 MNHNS and CDR2 SASEGT. The CDR3 is 12 amino acids. The V and J ends lost 5 bases and 5 bases respectively, with 10 bases between them.